This TCR beta chain originates from a study of sequential checkpoint blockade in melanoma. Looking at the study overall: After both sequences, patients received maintenance nivolumab.

This sample's treatment: randomized to nivolumab then ipilimumab (arm A) or the reverse (arm B). No patient had prior DNA-damaging chemotherapy. Live CD3+CD8+ CD19− CD56− cells were sorted from PBMCs. Repertoires were generated with immunoSEQ multiplex PCR, while TCRdb's copy carries only in-frame clones and drops some. Of around 18,000 clones listed, approximately 69% are singletons. The CDR3 is 14 residues long. V shed 4 bases and J shed 2 bases, with 12 bases lying between them. From germline, CDR1 is SQVTM and CDR2 ANQGSEA. The V call is TRBV29-1, the J call TRBJ1-3; the D is unclear. The input for sequencing was CD8+ T cells sorted from blood (inferred from file names), taken from a patient given nivolumab and ipilimumab in sequence. The receptor was derived from a human donor with melanoma. In DNA, the CDR3 is TGCAGCGTTGGCGAGGGAACTACTGGAAACACCATATATTTT. Its translation: CSVGEGTTGNTIYF.